The 10 T cell receptor beta chains presented below share a single source sample, sequenced in a study of CD8 T cells in Susac syndrome. RNA totalling 0.5 to 1 ug underwent reverse transcription with random hexamers. From the immunoSEQ multiplex PCR reads, TCRdb called clonotypes with MiXCR, one entry per CDR3 protein. The sample shows roughly 160,000 distinct CDR3 sequences, around 95% of them seen only once. The material sequenced was CD4+ T cells from PBMCs. These receptors were collected from a human donor with Susac syndrome.

The chain uses TRBV6-2 or TRBV6-3 and TRBJ2-7; D call uncertain. The CDR3 has 11 residues. Trimming left V 5 bases short and J 4 bases short, with 6 bases between. Germline V CDR1 and CDR2: MNHEY, SVGEGT. CDR3 coding DNA: TGTGCCAGCAGTCGAGCTTACGAGCAGTACTTC. Its translation is CASSRAYEQYF.

The gene calls are TRBV7-8 and TRBJ1-5; 11 bases are shared with TRBD1. CDR3 size: 19 residues. The J segment lost 7 bases and the V segment lost 0 bases, leaving 14 bases of the junction unmatched. The germline V gene encodes CDR1 SGHVS and CDR2 FQNEAQ. In DNA, the CDR3 is TGTGCCAGCAGCTTAGCTGGGAGGGGACAGGGGGTCCCCGGGCAGCCCCAGCATTTT. Protein sequence: CASSLAGRGQGVPGQPQHF.

The rearrangement links TRBV7-2 to TRBJ2-3; 7 positions match TRBD2. The germline V gene encodes CDR1 SGHTA and CDR2 FQGNSA. The CDR3 runs to 18 residues. V lost 1 base, J lost 2 bases, and 12 bases stayed unmatched. The CDR3 DNA is TGTGCCAGCAGCTTAGGGGTCTGGGCTAGCGGAACCACAGATACGCAGTATTTT. Residues: CASSLGVWASGTTDTQYF.

The chain employs TRBV6-5 and TRBJ2-1, with D perhaps TRBD2 (5 bases). Germline assignment: CDR1 MNHEY and CDR2 SVGAGI. This CDR3 is 14 amino acids long. Deletions cut 2 bases from V and 7 bases from J, with 12 bases between. The CDR3 sequence is CASSYTAGLNEQFF. Written as DNA, the CDR3 is TGTGCCAGCAGTTACACGGCGGGCTTGAATGAGCAGTTCTTC.

The chain couples TRBV5-6 to TRBJ2-7; D is unresolved. The germline V and J ends were trimmed by 0 bases and 0 bases, with 10 bases remaining between them. The germline V gene has CDR1 SGHDT and CDR2 YYEEEE. The CDR3 spans 15 residues. The CDR3 is CASSLVDGRSYEQYF. The CDR3 DNA follows: TGTGCCAGCAGCTTGGTAGACGGTCGCTCCTACGAGCAGTACTTC.

This clonotype was observed once. This chain joins TRBV3-1 and TRBJ1-6, with a possible D match to TRBD1 (6 bases). With 5 bases removed from V and 1 base from J, the gap between germline ends came to 21 bases. There are 19 residues in the CDR3. Germline V gene lookup returns CDR1 LGHDT and CDR2 YNNKEL (reference sequence). The CDR3 DNA follows: TGTGCCAGCAGCTCACACTTTACGACAGGCGATTCCTATAATTCACCCCTCCACTTT. Amino acid sequence: CASSSHFTTGDSYNSPLHF.

This chain joins TRBV6-6 and TRBJ2-3; no definite D call. Germline V gene data show CDR1 as MNHNY and CDR2 as SVGAGI (reference sequence). V shed 0 bases and J shed 4 bases, with 14 bases lying between them. This CDR3 contains 16 residues. The CDR3 DNA follows: TGTGCCAGCAGTTACTCCAGAGCGAACTTGGCAGATACGCAGTATTTT. This encodes CASSYSRANLADTQYF.

V gene TRBV2 combines with J gene TRBJ1-4; no clear D. The CDR3 is 14 residues long. With 4 bases removed from V and 8 bases from J, the gap between germline ends came to 14 bases. Looked up from germline, CDR1 is SNHLY and CDR2 is FYNNEI. The CDR3 region has the DNA TGTGCCAGCAGTGCTCGGGTCGGAAACGAAAAACTGTTTTTT. It is translated as CASSARVGNEKLFF.

CDR3 loop: CASSYYQGEGYTF. The CDR3 region has the DNA TGTGCCAGCAGTTACTACCAGGGGGAAGGCTACACCTTC. The chain combines TRBV6-2 or TRBV6-3 with TRBJ1-2, with 7 bases identical to TRBD1. The CDR3 length is 13 residues. Germline CDR1 and CDR2: MNHEY and SVGEGT. J gave up 8 bases and V 1 base, and 4 bases lay outside the gene matches.

This sequence joins TRBV5-6 and TRBJ2-7; weak D call: TRBD2 (6 bases). The CDR3 length is 12 residues. Trimming shortened V by 7 bases and J by 6 bases, and 14 bases separated the two germline ends. Germline V lookup: CDR1 SGHDT, CDR2 YYEEEE. CDR3 amino acids: CASGRLDSEQYF. The CDR3 DNA reads as TGTGCCAGCGGCAGACTAGATTCCGAGCAGTACTTC.